The 15 T cell receptor beta chains below all came from one sample that was sequenced in a study of blood T cell repertoires in COVID-19. TCRdb's copy holds only in-frame clones and misses some; the assay was immunoSEQ multiplex PCR. The data hold fewer than 100,000 clones, with 88% observed a single time. Material for sequencing was peripheral blood. The receptors come from a human donor in a cohort sampled during active COVID-19.

The chain uses TRBV29-1 and TRBJ2-7; 9 nucleotides match TRBD1. Losses at the gene ends were 4 bases for V and 3 bases for J; bases not matched to a gene: 4. The CDR3 consists of 13 residues. Germline values: CDR1 SQVTM, CDR2 ANQGSEA. CDR3 region: CSVGGQGLYEQYF. The DNA of the CDR3 is TGCAGCGTTGGGGGACAGGGTCTCTACGAGCAGTACTTC.

The rearrangement uses TRBV11-3 and TRBJ2-2; the match to TRBD2 covers 8 bases. V lost 5 bases, J lost 1 base, and 3 bases stayed unmatched. Germline V gives CDR1 SGHNT, CDR2 YENEEA. This CDR3 region has 15 residues. Here the CDR3 reads CASSQREGNTGELFF. CDR3 bases: TGTGCCAGCAGCCAACGGGAGGGGAACACCGGGGAGCTGTTTTTT. The whole variable domain, remainder taken from reference TRBV11-3 and TRBJ2-2, is EAGVVQSPRYKIIEKKQPVAFWCNPISGHNTLYWYLQNLGQGPELLIRYENEEAVDDSQLPKDRFSAERLKGVDSTLKIQPAELGDSAVYLCASSQREGNTGELFFGEGSRLTVL.

The chain carries TRBV7-2 and TRBJ1-2; 7 bases line up with TRBD1. Germline loops: CDR1 SGHTA, CDR2 FQGNSA. Losses at the gene ends were 5 bases for V and 8 bases for J; bases not matched to a gene: 11. The CDR3 spans 14 residues. The CDR3 coding sequence is TGTGCCAGCAGCCCCCGGGACAGCTCGGGAGGCTACACCTTC. Amino acids: CASSPRDSSGGYTF.

The CDR3 coding sequence is TGTGCCAGCAGTGTAAGAGCGGGAGCAGGCGAGACCCAGTACTTC. Translated: CASSVRAGAGETQYF. This chain uses TRBV2 with TRBJ2-5, with 8 bases fitting TRBD2. V trimming: 4 bases; J trimming: 5 bases; junction bases outside the gene matches: 9. Germline V gene lookup returns CDR1 SNHLY and CDR2 FYNNEI. The CDR3 sequence is 15 residues long.

The chain combines TRBV19 with TRBJ1-6, with a tentative D call TRBD1 (5 bases). Germline V CDR1 and CDR2: LNHDA, SQIVND (reference sequence). V was shortened by 9 bases and J by 8 bases, with 14 bases between the two germline ends. The CDR3 extends over 13 amino acids. CDR3 sequence (DNA): TGTGCCAGCGGGAGGCAGGGAGATTCACCCCTCCACTTT. Its translation is CASGRQGDSPLHF.

The V gene is TRBV28, the J gene TRBJ2-7, with TRBD2 identical over 11 bases. The CDR3 loop spans 16 amino acids. Germline values: CDR1 MDHEN, CDR2 SYDVKM. Trimming took 6 bases from V and 5 from J; bases not matched to a gene: 12. CDR3 in amino acids: CASRKIAGGPLHEQYF. The CDR3 coding sequence is TGTGCCAGCAGAAAAATAGCGGGAGGGCCCTTACACGAGCAGTACTTC.

The CDR3 nucleotides read TGTGCCAGCAGCGCCCCTAGCACTGAAGCTTTCTTT. Protein product: CASSAPSTEAFF. The V gene is TRBV28, the J gene TRBJ1-1; D unresolved. Germline V CDR1 and CDR2: MDHEN, SYDVKM. Trimming took 6 bases from V and 4 from J, leaving 9 bases between them. The CDR3 sequence is 12 residues long.

The chain uses TRBV27 and TRBJ2-7, with D tentatively TRBD2 (6 bases). Deletions cut 0 bases from V and 3 bases from J, with 15 bases between. Germline loops: CDR1 MNHEY, CDR2 SMNVEV (reference sequence). The length of the CDR3 is 16 residues. The CDR3 protein is CASSLSGPQGLYEQYF. CDR3 nucleotide sequence: TGTGCCAGCAGTTTATCCGGGCCTCAGGGACTCTACGAGCAGTACTTC.

In its sample, this clone was seen once. The chain joins TRBV7-2 to TRBJ2-1; 9 bases agree with TRBD2. The V and J ends lost 3 bases and 9 bases, in that order; junction bases with no gene match: 9. The CDR3 is 15 amino acids. Germline V lookup: CDR1 SGHTA, CDR2 FQGNSA. The CDR3 coding sequence is TGTGCCAGCAGCTTTGAGCGGGAGGCACAAACTGAGCAGTTCTTC. Its protein is CASSFEREAQTEQFF.

V gene TRBV2 combines with J gene TRBJ1-6, with D tentatively TRBD1 (6 bases). Trimming pared 2 bases from V and 9 bases from J, leaving 14 bases between. This CDR3 is 15 amino acids long. Germline lookup yields CDR1 SNHLY and CDR2 FYNNEI. CDR3 sequence reads: CASSETTGKGSPLHF. DNA for the CDR3: TGTGCCAGCAGTGAAACGACAGGAAAAGGTTCACCCCTCCACTTT.

The chain recombines TRBV27 with TRBJ2-2; a weak D match, TRBD1 (6 bases). V dropped 4 bases and J dropped 9 bases, with 12 bases sitting between them. Germline assignment: CDR1 MNHEY and CDR2 SMNVEV (reference sequence). The CDR3 is 13 amino acids. The CDR3 here is CASSSQGRRELFF. The CDR3 DNA reads as TGTGCCAGCAGTTCGCAGGGGCGTAGGGAGCTGTTTTTT.

V gene TRBV19 combines with J gene TRBJ2-2; 13 bases match TRBD2. Germline CDR1 reads LNHDA; CDR2 reads SQIVND (reference sequence). The CDR3 totals 16 residues. V lost 4 bases and J lost 4; bases outside the gene matches: 3. CDR3 DNA sequence: TGTGCCAGTAGTACTGGACTAGCGGGAGTCACCGGGGAGCTGTTTTTT. This sequence encodes CASSTGLAGVTGELFF.

CDR3 coding DNA: TGTGCCAGCAGCTCGAAGACAGGGTCTGAATCAGCTTTCTTT. It translates to CASSSKTGSESAFF. The chain carries TRBV7-2 and TRBJ1-1; 7 bases are a match to TRBD1. Trimming removed 4 bases from V and 10 bases from J; junction bases left unmatched: 12. Germline CDR1 is SGHTA and CDR2 is FQGNSA. The CDR3 is made up of 14 amino acids.

This clone appeared once. The rearrangement joins TRBV30 to TRBJ2-2; D perhaps matches TRBD1 (6 bases). This CDR3 is 13 amino acids long. Germline V gives CDR1 GTSNPN, CDR2 SVGIG (reference sequence). Trimming took 2 bases from V and 7 from J, leaving 11 bases between them. The CDR3 DNA sequence: TGTGCCTGGAGTCTAGACAGGAACGGGGAGCTGTTTTTT. Its protein product is CAWSLDRNGELFF.

This sequence joins TRBV29-1 and TRBJ1-5; D is possibly TRBD1 (5 bases). Germline assignment: CDR1 SQVTM and CDR2 ANQGSEA. Between the trimmed V and J ends, which lost 4 bases and 1 base, there was a span of 17 bases. The CDR3 has 16 residues. The CDR3 loop is CSVVLMGGKSNQPQHF. The CDR3 DNA follows: TGCAGCGTTGTCCTAATGGGGGGGAAGAGCAATCAGCCCCAGCATTTT.